Reported below is one T cell receptor beta chain. Germline V gene data show CDR1 as SGHTS and CDR2 as YDEGEE. Losses at the gene ends were 4 bases for V and 2 bases for J; bases not matched to a gene: 3. The CDR3 consists of 16 residues. This record belongs to a study of OX40 agonist ivuxolimab in advanced cancers. Overall study: Every 2 weeks, ivuxolimab was infused into the patients intravenously at between 0.01 and 10 mg/kg.

Assay used: immunoSEQ multiplex PCR; TCRdb lists only in-frame clones, some missing. This table holds 30,000 to 45,000 clones, around 77% found once. The genes are TRBV5-8 and TRBJ2-6, with 10 bases fitting TRBD1. The material was CD4+ or CD8+ T cells sorted from blood, obtained in a trial of the OX40 agonist ivuxolimab. The sequence came from an adult with an advanced solid tumor such as melanoma, head and neck, liver or kidney cancer. CDR3 sequence: CASSPDRGPGANVLTF. The DNA of the CDR3 is TGTGCCAGCAGCCCAGACAGGGGGCCTGGGGCCAACGTCCTGACTTTC. Looking up the rest from reference TRBV5-8 and TRBJ2-6 gives the full variable domain: EAGVTQSPTHLIKTRGQQATLRCSPISGHTSVYWYQQALGLGLQFLLWYDEGEERNRGNFPPRFSGRQFPNYSSELNVNALELEDSALYLCASSPDRGPGANVLTFGAGSRLTVL.